This T cell receptor beta chain was recovered during a study of shared clonotypes between healthy human individuals. The V gene's germline CDR1 is SGHAT and CDR2 FQNNGV. The CDR3 is made up of 12 amino acids. V shed 5 bases and J shed 4 bases, with 8 bases lying between them. This clone has only a few counts. Method: immunoSEQ multiplex PCR; TCRdb's copy keeps in-frame clones and lacks some. Among hundreds of thousands of clones listed, 73% were seen once. This clonotype originated in a woman between 25 and 40 years old in good health. The sequenced material came from memory CD4+ T cells sorted from blood. Indicated subset: CD45RA-negative fraction. The rearrangement links TRBV11-2 to TRBJ1-2; D perhaps matches TRBD1 (5 bases). CDR3: CASSPQVYGYTF. Written as DNA, the CDR3 is TGTGCCAGCAGCCCACAGGTCTATGGCTACACCTTC.